The entry below gives a single T cell receptor beta chain sequence along with its context. Its matching antigen is unknown. This entry belongs to a study of T cell repertoires in cytomegalovirus infection. TCRdb analysed the reads with MiXCR anew, one entry per CDR3 protein. The table records about half a million distinct CDR3 sequences, more than 30% of them present only once. J lost 4 bases, V lost 5 bases, and 7 bases had no gene match. CDR3 size: 15 residues. Germline lookup yields CDR1 SGHVS and CDR2 FQNEAQ. The sequencing here drew on cultured PBMCs, taken from culture after CMV antigen stimulation. The receptor comes from a human donor in good health (CMV status not recorded). Some clones in this sample may be carry-over from other donors' samples. The genes are TRBV7-8 and TRBJ2-1; 8 positions match TRBD1. The CDR3 spells CASSPGGESYNEQFF. The CDR3 DNA reads as TGTGCCAGCAGCCCAGGGGGCGAATCATACAATGAGCAGTTCTTC.